This T cell receptor beta chain originates from a study of identical twins (dated by TCRdb to the mid-2010s). Study-level background: To test whether fetal clonotypes persist, the study used deep sequencing on TCR alpha and beta repertoires from monozygotic twins, unrelated adults of various ages, and cord blood. To rule out contamination, replicate twin experiments were performed at different times with different library preparation protocols. Overall results and qualifications from the work: Compared with coincidental sharing between unrelated individuals, out-of-frame TCR alpha sequences shared between twins had an excess of sequences with low generation probability. Abundant cord blood beta clonotypes had fewer insertions, young adult naive repertoires showed a similar but weaker trend, and memory repertoires showed no such trend. Because the same donors could not be followed over many years, conclusions were based on cross-sectional statistical analysis. Recombination models systematically underestimated out-of-frame TCR alpha sharing in monozygotic twins but agreed with sharing between unrelated individuals. Invariant T cells such as MAIT and iNKT could partly confound zero-insertion analyses, although diverse VJ usage argued against such confounding for most clonotypes. A weaker excess of twin sharing was found in beta out-of-frame sequences because the signal-to-noise ratio was lowered by fewer shared sequences.

Every donor in the study was a healthy Caucasian. The twin cohort consisted of three pairs of female monozygotic twins, all aged about 18 to 30 years. Positive isolation kits from Invitrogen were used to isolate CD4+ and CD8+ T cell populations. Libraries were prepared through 5' RACE. The sample was run on an Illumina HiSeq 2000. Template switching added a universal primer binding site, and the final cDNA carried a unique molecular identifier that allowed TCR cDNA molecules to be counted accurately. Specific primers in the conserved constant-segment region were used to synthesize first-strand cDNA for TCR alpha and beta chains. Each cDNA library was double barcoded, with a SMART-Mk sample barcode plus Illumina barcodes, to control for contamination. TruSeq adapter sequences, together with Illumina sample barcodes, were added in two successive PCR steps. The Illumina HiSeq platform was used with custom primers to sequence TCR alpha and beta cDNA libraries. The authors' analysis ran thus. Raw reads were processed with MiGEC to extract unique molecular identifiers, and MiXCR was used to determine CDR3 positions. For each individual, recombination models were inferred using an EM algorithm with the repgenHMM and IGoR tools. Shared clonotypes were analyzed with the tcR package in R, and sharing was normalized by the product of cloneset sizes. To study raw recombination free of thymic and clonal selection effects, out-of-frame nonproductive sequences were analyzed. TCRdb reworked the public reads: Q25 trimming with fastp, MiXCR clone assembly, productive beta chains retained. Every CDR3 protein is listed once, alongside the most common genes and DNA of its rows. Clone size and V and J calls follow TCRdb, not the original study. The sample yields about 300,000 distinct CDR3 sequences; over 9% were counted once. Of the sample, just over 7% falls within the top ten clones.

V drops 6 bases and J drops 11 bases, leaving 22 bases in between. From the germline V gene, CDR1 is SGHAT and CDR2 is FQNNGV. The CDR3 contains 15 residues, cysteine and phenylalanine counted. Kept here is only the CDR3 DNA, which spans 45 bases and is read in frame from base 1. Details on this clonotype: Its antigen remains undetermined. No base-level quality is on record; no much larger clone is a single base apart.

These same data were also listed under a study on yellow fever vaccine responses in identical twins. The second paper further reports: The T cell response to vaccination in identical twins was reported by the authors to appear partly convergent and partly personalized. Focusing on identical twins, the study followed the T cell clones that responded to the vaccine, and did so with precision.

This receptor was taken from a woman under 30 in good health. Rearrangement joined TRBV11-2 to TRBJ1-4, with the D gene not confidently named. Sequencing input: CD8+ T cells sorted from blood. The nucleotides are TGTGCCAGCAGTGGACCGGGCCCTAATTTAGGGAAACTGTTTTTT. Translated, this is CASSGPGPNLGKLFF.